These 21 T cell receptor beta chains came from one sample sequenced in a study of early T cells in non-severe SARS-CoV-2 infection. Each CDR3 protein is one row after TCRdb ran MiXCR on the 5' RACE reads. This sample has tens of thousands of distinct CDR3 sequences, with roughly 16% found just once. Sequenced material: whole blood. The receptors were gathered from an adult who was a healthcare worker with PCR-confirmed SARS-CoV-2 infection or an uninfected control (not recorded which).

CDR3 DNA sequence: TGTGCCAGCAGCCTCGACAGCCTACAATGGCAGCAGTTCTTC. Its translation is CASSLDSLQWQQFF. The chain has TRBV6-5 and TRBJ2-1, with D possibly TRBD1 on 5 matching bases. Germline V lookup: CDR1 MNHEY, CDR2 SVGAGI. The CDR3 has 14 amino acids. The ends were cut back, 6 bases at V and 11 bases at J, with 20 bases in the middle.

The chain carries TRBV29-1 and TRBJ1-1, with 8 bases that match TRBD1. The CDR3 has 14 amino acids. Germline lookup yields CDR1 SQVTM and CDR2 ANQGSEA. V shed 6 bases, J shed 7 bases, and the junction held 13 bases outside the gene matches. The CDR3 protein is CSVRQPGQAIEAFF. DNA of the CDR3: TGCAGCGTGAGGCAACCGGGACAGGCGATTGAAGCTTTCTTT. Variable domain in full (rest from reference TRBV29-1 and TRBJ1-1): SAVISQKPSRDICQRGTSLTIQCQVDSQVTMMFWYRQQPGQSLTLIATANQGSEATYESGFVIDKFPISRPNLTFSTLTVSNMSPEDSSIYLCSVRQPGQAIEAFFGQGTRLTVV.

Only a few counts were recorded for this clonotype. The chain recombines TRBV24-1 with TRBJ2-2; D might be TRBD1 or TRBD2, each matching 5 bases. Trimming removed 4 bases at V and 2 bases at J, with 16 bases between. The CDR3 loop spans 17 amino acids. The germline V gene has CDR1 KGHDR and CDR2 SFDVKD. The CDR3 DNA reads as TGTGCCACCAGTGAGAGTTTTGGGGGACCAAACACCGGGGAGCTGTTTTTT. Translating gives CATSESFGGPNTGELFF.

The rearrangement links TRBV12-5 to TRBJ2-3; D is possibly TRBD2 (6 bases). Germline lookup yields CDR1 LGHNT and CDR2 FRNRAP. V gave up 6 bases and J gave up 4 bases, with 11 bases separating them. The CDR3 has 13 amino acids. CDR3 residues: CASGRGEPDTQYF. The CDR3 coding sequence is TGTGCTAGTGGCCGCGGGGAGCCAGATACGCAGTATTTT.

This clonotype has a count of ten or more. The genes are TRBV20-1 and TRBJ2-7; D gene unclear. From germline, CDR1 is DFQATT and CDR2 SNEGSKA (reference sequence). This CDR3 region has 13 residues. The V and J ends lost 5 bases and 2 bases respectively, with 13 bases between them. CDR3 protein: CSASSRLTYEQYF. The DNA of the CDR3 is TGCAGTGCTTCCTCCAGGCTGACCTACGAGCAGTACTTC.

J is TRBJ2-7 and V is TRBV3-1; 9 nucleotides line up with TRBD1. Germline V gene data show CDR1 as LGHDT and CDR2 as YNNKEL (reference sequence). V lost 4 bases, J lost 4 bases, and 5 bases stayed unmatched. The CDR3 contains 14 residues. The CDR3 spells CASSPGQGVYEQYF. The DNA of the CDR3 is TGTGCCAGCAGCCCGGGACAGGGAGTGTACGAGCAGTACTTC.

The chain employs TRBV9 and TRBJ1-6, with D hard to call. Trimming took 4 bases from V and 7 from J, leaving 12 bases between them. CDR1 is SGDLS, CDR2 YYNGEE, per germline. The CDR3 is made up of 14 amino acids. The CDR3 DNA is TGTGCCAGCAGCTCCGGGCTGGGGAATTCACCCCTCCACTTT. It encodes CASSSGLGNSPLHF.

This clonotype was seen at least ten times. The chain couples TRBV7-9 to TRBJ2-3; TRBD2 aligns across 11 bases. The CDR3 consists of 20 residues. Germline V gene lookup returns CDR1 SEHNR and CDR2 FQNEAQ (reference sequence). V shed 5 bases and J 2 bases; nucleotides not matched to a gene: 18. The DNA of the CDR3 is TGTGCCAGCAGCAGTGACCCTTCTAGCGGGGGGACTCCTTTCACAGATACGCAGTATTTT. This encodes CASSSDPSSGGTPFTDTQYF.

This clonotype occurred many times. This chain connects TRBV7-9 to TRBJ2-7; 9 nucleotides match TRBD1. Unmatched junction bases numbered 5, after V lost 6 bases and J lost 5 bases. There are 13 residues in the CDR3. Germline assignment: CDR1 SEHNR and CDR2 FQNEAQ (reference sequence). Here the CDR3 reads CASRGTGQNEQYF. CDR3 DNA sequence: TGTGCCAGCAGGGGGACAGGGCAGAACGAGCAGTACTTC.

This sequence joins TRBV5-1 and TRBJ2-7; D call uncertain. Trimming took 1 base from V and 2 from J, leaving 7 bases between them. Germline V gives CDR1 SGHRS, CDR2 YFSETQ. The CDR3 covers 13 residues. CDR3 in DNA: TGCGCCAGCAGCTTGAGCCGCACCTACGAGCAGTACTTC. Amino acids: CASSLSRTYEQYF.

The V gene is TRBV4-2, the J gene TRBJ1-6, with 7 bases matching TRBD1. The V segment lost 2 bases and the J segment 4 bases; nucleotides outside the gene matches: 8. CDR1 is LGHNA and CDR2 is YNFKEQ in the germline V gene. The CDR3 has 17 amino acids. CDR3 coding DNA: TGTGCCAGCAGCCAACAGCAAGGGACAGCGTATAATTCACCCCTCCACTTT. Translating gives CASSQQQGTAYNSPLHF.

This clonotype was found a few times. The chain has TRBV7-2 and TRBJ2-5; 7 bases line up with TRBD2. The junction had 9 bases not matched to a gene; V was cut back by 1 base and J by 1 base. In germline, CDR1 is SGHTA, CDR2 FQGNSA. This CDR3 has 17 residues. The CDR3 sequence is CASSLGVRGTTQETQYF. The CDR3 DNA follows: TGTGCCAGCAGCTTAGGAGTGCGGGGGACCACCCAAGAGACCCAGTACTTC.

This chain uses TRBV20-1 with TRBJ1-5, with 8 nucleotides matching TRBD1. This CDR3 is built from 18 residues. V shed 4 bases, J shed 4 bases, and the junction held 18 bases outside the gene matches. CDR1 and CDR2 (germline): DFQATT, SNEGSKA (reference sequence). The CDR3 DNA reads TGCAGTGCTATTAACTCTCAAAAGACAGGGGTCGAAAATCAGCCCCAGCATTTT. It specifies CSAINSQKTGVENQPQHF.

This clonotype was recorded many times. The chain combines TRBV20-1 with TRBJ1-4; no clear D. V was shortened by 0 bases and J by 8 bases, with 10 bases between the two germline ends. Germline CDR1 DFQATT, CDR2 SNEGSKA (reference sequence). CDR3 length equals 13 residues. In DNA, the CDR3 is TGCAGTGCTAGAGATCCGACGTCAGAAAAACTGTTTTTT. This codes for CSARDPTSEKLFF.

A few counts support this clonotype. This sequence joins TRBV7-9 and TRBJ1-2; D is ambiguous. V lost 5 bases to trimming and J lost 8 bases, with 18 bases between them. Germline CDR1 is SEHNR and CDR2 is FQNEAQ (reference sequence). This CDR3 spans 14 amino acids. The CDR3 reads CASSRSLEIEGYTF. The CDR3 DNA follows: TGTGCCAGCAGCAGAAGCCTGGAGATAGAGGGCTACACCTTC.

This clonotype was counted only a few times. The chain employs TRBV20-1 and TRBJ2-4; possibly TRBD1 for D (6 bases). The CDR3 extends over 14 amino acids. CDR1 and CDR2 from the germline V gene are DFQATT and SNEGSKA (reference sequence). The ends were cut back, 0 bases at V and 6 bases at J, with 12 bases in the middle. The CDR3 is CSARDLGAGNIQYF. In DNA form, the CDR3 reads TGCAGTGCTAGAGATCTGGGGGCGGGAAACATTCAGTACTTC.

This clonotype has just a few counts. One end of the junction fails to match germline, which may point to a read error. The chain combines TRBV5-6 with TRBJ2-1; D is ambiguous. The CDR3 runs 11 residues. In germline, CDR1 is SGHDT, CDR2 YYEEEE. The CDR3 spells CASSLAPEVVF. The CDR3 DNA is TGTGCCAGCAGCTTGGCCCCCGAAGTTGTCTTC.

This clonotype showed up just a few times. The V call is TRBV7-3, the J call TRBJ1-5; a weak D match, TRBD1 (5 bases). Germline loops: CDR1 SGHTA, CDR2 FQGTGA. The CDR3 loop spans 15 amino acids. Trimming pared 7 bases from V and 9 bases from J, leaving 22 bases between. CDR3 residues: CASTVDSAKWGPQHF. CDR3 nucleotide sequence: TGTGCCAGCACCGTTGACAGTGCAAAGTGGGGGCCCCAGCATTTT. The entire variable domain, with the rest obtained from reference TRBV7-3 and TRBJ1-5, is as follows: GAGVSQTPSNKVTEKGKYVELRCDPISGHTALYWYRQSLGQGPEFLIYFQGTGAADDSGLPNDRFFAVRPEGSVSTLKIQRTERGDSAVYLCASTVDSAKWGPQHFGDGTRLSIL.

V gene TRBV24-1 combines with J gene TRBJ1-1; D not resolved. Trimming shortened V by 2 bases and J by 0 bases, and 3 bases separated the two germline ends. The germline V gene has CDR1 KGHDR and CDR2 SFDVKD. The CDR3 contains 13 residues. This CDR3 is CATSDWMNTEAFF. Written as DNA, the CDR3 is TGTGCCACCAGTGATTGGATGAACACTGAAGCTTTCTTT.

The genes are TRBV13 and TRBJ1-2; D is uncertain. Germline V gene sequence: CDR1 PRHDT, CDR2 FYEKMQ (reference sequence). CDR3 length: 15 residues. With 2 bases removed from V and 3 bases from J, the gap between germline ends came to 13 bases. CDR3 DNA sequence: TGTGCCAGCAGCTTACAAGTAGTTAGCGACTATGGCTACACCTTC. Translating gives CASSLQVVSDYGYTF.

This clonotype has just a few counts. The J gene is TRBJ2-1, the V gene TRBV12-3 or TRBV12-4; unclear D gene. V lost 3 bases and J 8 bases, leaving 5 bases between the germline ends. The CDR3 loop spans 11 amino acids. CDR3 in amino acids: CASSFGYEQFF. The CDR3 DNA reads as TGTGCCAGCAGTTTTGGCTATGAGCAGTTCTTC.